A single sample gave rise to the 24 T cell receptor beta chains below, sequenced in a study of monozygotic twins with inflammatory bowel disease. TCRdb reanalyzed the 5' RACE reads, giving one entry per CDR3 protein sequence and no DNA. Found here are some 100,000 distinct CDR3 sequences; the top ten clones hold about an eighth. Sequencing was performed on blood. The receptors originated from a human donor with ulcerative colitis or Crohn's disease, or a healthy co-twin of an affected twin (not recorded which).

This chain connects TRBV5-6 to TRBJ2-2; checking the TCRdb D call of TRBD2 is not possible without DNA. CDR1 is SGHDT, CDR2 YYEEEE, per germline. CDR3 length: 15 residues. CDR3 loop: CASSLVLAWAGELFF.

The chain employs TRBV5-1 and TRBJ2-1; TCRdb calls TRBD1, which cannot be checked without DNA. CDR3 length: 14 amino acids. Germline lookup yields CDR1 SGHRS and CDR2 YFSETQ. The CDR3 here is CASTPYGRPNEQFF.

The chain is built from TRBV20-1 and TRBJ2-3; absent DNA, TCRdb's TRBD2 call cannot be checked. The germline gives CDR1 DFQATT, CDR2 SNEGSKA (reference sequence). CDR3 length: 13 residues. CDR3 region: CSSGGGGTDTQYF.

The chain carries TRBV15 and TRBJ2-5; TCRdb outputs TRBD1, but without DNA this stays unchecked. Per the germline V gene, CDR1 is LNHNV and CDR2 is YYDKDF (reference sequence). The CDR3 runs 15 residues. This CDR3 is CATSTGPNRDETQYF.

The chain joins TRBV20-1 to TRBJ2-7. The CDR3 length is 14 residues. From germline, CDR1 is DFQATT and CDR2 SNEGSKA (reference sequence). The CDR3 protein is CSARDYPDTYEQYF.

The CDR3 reads CASSLEGAQDEQYF. The chain links TRBV5-1 to TRBJ2-7; TCRdb's assignment of TRBD2 cannot be checked, as there is no DNA. The V gene's germline CDR1 is SGHRS and CDR2 YFSETQ. The CDR3 covers 14 residues.

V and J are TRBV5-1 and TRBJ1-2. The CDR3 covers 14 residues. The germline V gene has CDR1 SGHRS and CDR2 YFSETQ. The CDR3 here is CASSLAPELGGYTF.

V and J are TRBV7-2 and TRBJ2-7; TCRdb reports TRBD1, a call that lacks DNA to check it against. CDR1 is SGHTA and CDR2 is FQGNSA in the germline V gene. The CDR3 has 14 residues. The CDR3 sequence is CASSQDSATGQAFF.

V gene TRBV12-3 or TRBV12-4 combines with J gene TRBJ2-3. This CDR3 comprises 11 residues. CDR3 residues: CASRITDTQYF.

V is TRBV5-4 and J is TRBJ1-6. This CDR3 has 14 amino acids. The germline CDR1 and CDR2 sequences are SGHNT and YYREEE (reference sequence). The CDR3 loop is CASSLSQTNSPLHF.

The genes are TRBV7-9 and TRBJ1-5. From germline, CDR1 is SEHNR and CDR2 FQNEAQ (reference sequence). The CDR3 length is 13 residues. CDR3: CASSFSTGGPQHF.

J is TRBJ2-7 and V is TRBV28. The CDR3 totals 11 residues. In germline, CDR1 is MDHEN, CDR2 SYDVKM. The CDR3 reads CASRSPYEQYF.

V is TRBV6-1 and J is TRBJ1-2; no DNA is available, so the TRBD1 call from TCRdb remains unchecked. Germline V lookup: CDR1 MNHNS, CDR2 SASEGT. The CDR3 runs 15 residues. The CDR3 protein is CASRPGQGESYGYTF.

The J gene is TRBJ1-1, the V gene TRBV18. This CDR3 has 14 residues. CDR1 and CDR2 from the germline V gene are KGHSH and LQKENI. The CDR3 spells CASSGGFLGTEAFF.

The CDR3 sequence is CASSYSIGQTKETQYF. This chain uses TRBV6-2 or TRBV6-3 with TRBJ2-5; TCRdb selects TRBD1, and the lack of DNA leaves this call unchecked. This CDR3 contains 16 residues. CDR1 is MNHEY and CDR2 is SVGEGT in the germline V gene.

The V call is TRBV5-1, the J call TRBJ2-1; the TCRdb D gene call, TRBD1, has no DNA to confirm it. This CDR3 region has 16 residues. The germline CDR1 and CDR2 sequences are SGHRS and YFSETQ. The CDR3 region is CASSMRSGQGYNEQFF.

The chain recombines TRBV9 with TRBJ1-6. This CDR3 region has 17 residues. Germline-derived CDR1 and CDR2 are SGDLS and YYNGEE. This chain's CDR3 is CASSINRESSYNSPLHF.

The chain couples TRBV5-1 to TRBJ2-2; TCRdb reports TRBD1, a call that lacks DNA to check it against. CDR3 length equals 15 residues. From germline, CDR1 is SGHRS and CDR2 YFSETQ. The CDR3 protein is CASSRGQGSTGELFF.

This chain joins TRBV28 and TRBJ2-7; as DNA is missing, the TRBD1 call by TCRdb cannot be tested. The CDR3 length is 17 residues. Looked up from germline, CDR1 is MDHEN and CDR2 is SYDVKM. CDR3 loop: CASRLILTGTGGYEQYF.

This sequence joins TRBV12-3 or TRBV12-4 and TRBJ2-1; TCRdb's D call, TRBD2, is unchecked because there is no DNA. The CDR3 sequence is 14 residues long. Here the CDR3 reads CASSSHGPRRGQFF.

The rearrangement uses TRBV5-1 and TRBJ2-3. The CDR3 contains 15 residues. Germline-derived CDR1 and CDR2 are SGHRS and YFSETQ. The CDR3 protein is CASSLWRTRTDTQYF.

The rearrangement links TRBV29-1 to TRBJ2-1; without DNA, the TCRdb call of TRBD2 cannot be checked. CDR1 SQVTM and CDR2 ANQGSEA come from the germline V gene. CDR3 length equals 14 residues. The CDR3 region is CSVDGTSGRNEQFF.

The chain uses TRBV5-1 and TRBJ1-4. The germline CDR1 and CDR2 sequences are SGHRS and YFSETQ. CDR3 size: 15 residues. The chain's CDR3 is CASSLATERGEKLFF.

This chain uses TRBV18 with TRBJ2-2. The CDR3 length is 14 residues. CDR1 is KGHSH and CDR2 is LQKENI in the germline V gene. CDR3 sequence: CASSREANTGELFF.